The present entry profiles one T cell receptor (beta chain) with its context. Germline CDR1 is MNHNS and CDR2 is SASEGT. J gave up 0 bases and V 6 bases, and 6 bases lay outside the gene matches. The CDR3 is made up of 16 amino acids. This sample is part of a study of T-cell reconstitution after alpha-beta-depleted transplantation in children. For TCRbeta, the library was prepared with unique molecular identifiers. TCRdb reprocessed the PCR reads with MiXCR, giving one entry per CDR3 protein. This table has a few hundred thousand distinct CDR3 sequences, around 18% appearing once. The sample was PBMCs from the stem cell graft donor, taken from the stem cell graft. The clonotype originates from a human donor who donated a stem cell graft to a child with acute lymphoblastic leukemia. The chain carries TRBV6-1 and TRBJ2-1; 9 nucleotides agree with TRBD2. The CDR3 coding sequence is TGTGCCAGCAGACCCATAGCGGGAGTCTCCTACAATGAGCAGTTCTTC. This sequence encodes CASRPIAGVSYNEQFF.